This TCR beta chain was sequenced in a study of shared clonotypes between healthy human individuals. Study-level information: In total, the donors were a couple of women and a few men aged 18 to 49. Researchers assigned three CD4 naive, three CD4 memory, two CD8 naive and one CD8 memory plate to each donor.

Assay execution took place at the deep level. This table comes from immunoSEQ multiplex PCR, and its TCRdb copy is limited to in-frame clones, with some not included. The table includes roughly 1,000,000 clones, about 80% detected once. V lost 4 bases and J 0 bases, leaving 16 bases between the germline ends. The CDR3 covers 15 residues. Germline V gene data show CDR1 as SQVTM and CDR2 as ANQGSEA. This chain joins TRBV29-1 and TRBJ2-7; D possibly corresponds to TRBD2 (5 bases). This clonotype originated in a man aged 18-30 years in good health. Some clones in this sample may be carry-over from other donors' samples. The sequenced sample consisted of memory CD4+ T cells from PBMCs. Noted subset: CD45RA-negative fraction. CDR3 coding DNA: TGCAGCGTTGGTGGGCTAGCCCAAAGCTCCTACGAGCAGTACTTC. The encoded protein is CSVGGLAQSSYEQYF.